This TCR beta chain was obtained from a study of OX40 agonist ivuxolimab in advanced cancers. Germline loops: CDR1 MDHEN, CDR2 SYDVKM. V was trimmed by 3 bases and J by 9 bases, leaving 9 bases between them. This CDR3 comprises 12 residues. This table comes from immunoSEQ multiplex PCR, and its TCRdb copy is limited to in-frame clones, with some not included. The sample holds around 79,000 clones, about 91% seen once. The sequence was obtained from an adult with an advanced solid tumor such as melanoma, head and neck, liver or kidney cancer. The chain uses TRBV28 and TRBJ2-4; D gene ambiguous. The sequencing used CD4+ or CD8+ T cells sorted from blood, collected in a trial of the OX40 agonist ivuxolimab. In nucleotides, the CDR3 is TGTGCCAGCAGTTTGACGGAACGCATTCAGTACTTC. Residues: CASSLTERIQYF.